This TCR beta chain was identified in a study of blood T cell repertoires in COVID-19. In the authors' methods: It was from reference gene primer amplification that nucleated cell counts were estimated. Some clones are missing from TCRdb's copy, which holds only in-frame ones; the method was immunoSEQ multiplex PCR. V, J and clone size derive from that table, while D and trimming were established from the DNA sequence. The sample holds 350,000 or so clones, 65% to 90% seen once. CDR3 size: 16 residues. The trim removed 5 bases at V and 7 bases at J, leaving 12 bases unmatched. Germline V gene lookup returns CDR1 LNHDA and CDR2 SQIVND (reference sequence).

The chain combines TRBV19 with TRBJ1-4, with TRBD1 matching 8 bases. The sequenced material came from PBMCs or T cells enriched from blood (not recorded which). This sequence was found in a middle-aged woman with acute COVID-19. The CDR3, as DNA: TGTGCCAGTAGTCCCGGAGGGGGACAGGTTATTGAAAAACTGTTTTTT. It is translated as CASSPGGGQVIEKLFF.